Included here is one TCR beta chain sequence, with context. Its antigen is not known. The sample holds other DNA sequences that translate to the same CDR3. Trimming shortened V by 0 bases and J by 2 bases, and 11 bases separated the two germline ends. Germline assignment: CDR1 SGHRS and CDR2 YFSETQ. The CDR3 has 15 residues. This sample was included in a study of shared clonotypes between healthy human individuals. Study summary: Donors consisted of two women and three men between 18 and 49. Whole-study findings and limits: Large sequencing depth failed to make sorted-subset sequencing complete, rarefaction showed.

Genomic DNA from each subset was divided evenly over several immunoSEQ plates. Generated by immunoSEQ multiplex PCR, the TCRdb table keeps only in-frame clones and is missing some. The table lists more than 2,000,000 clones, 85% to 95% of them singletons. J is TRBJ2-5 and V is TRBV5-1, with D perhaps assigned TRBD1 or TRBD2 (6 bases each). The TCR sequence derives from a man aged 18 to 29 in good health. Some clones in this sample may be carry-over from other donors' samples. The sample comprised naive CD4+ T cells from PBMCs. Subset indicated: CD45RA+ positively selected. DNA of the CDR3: TGCGCCAGCAGCTTGGGTGGCGGGACACAAGAGACCCAGTACTTC. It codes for CASSLGGGTQETQYF.